This T cell receptor beta chain was captured by sequencing in a study of Graves' ophthalmopathy and Graves' hyperthyroidism (dated by TCRdb to between 2018 and 2020). Background for the entire study: Peripheral blood samples were taken at the time of initial diagnosis, before any treatment was given. To explore V-J signatures that separate ophthalmopathy from hyperthyroidism, a discovery set of 95 to 100 patients was enrolled, consisting of approximately 45 with ophthalmopathy and roughly 57 with stable hyperthyroidism. After sampling, hyperthyroidism patients received methimazole starting at 30 mg daily, and ophthalmopathy patients received high-dose intravenous methylprednisolone. In total, 135 blood samples were TCR-sequenced: around 42 ophthalmopathy, under 85 hyperthyroidism and about 17 hyperthyroidism-to-ophthalmopathy patients. T-cell repertoires of thyroid tissue and blood were compared in 5 or 6 hyperthyroidism patients. The study used signatures of the TCR beta repertoire to tell Graves' ophthalmopathy apart from Graves' hyperthyroidism and to predict which patients would progress to ophthalmopathy. For independent validation, a separate cohort was made up of approximately 18 hyperthyroidism patients plus 17 patients who later progressed from hyperthyroidism to ophthalmopathy. Study-level results and caveats: In validation, the model predicted ophthalmopathy progression with 70.59% sensitivity and 72% to 80% specificity; 12 predicted patients were CT-confirmed with GO in a median of approximately 6.2 months. Sample size was not predetermined statistically, and investigators were not blinded to group allocation. Most of the expanded thyroid clonotypes with a frequency above 0.001 were also detected in blood, and it was suggested that the thyroid immune response may be reflected by blood repertoires. Ophthalmopathy was separated from stable hyperthyroidism by the 13-signature model with 85% to 90% sensitivity and about 81% specificity in cross-validation and with 80%/75% in the test set.

For repertoire sequencing, the TCR beta CDR3 regions were amplified from RNA transcripts. The first round of RT-PCR was done with HTBI primers and the Qiagen OneStep RT-PCR kit, and was followed by a second round of multiplex PCR, then size selection and purification. The libraries underwent paired-end sequencing with 100 bp reads on an Illumina HiSeq2000. From the authors' description of their analysis: SOAPnuke was used to process the reads, throwing out any read that had adapters, had uncalled bases, had a mean Phred below 15, or lacked an exact constant-primer or identifier match. High-quality paired reads were merged with COPE v1.2.5. Each unique nucleotide sequence was defined as a clonotype, and clonotypes were aligned to IMGT TRB V, D and J references with MiTCR v1.1. The analysis was limited to V-J combinations with a frequency above 0.0001, which together covered just over 98% of the repertoires. For each V-J combination, a TCR clonal expansion and chaos score was defined as F50 clonal expansion divided by the chaos observed in the TCRdist matrix. Welch's t-statistics and random forest were used to narrow the features down to about twelve V-J combinations, which were then fed into a naive Bayes classifier. The Morisita-Horn index was used to measure how similar the thyroid and blood repertoires were. TCRdb reprocessing: public reads trimmed at Q25 with fastp, clones called with MiXCR, in-frame beta chains kept. Identical CDR3 proteins give one entry, which carries the most common genes and DNA. The V and J calls, along with clone size, are taken from TCRdb and not from the paper's own processing. Counted in this sample were some 250,000 distinct CDR3 sequences; around 50% of them appeared once. The ten largest clones add up to roughly 50% of the sample.

This clonotype has ten or more counts. The clone's antigen remains unknown. No clone much larger than this one lies a single base away; base qualities are absent. Ophthalmopathy patients had moderately to severely active disease, Clinical Activity Score of at least 3, NOSPECS grade of at least 4, and disease duration under 3 months. Patients with other autoimmune diseases, uncontrolled infections, pregnancy or lactation were excluded. Diagnosis was based on clinical symptoms, serum thyroxine, TRAb, thyroid ultrasound and orbital computed tomography. Ficoll-Paque density gradient centrifugation was used to isolate PBMCs from 8 to 10 ml of fresh peripheral blood. Trizol reagent was used to extract the total RNA, and its quality was then checked on an Agilent 2100 Bioanalyzer. The CDR3 numbers 12 residues from cysteine through phenylalanine. The kept DNA is CDR3 alone, 36 bases in frame from the first base. The V and J ends are trimmed by 0 bases and 4 bases, leaving 3 bases between them. The germline V gene gives CDR1 as SGHVS and CDR2 as FQNEAQ.

The source is an adult man with Graves' ophthalmopathy. This chain is built from TRBV7-8 and TRBJ2-5, with the D gene too uncertain to name. The sequencing sample was made of peripheral blood. The encoded CDR3 is CASSLARETQYF. The DNA reads as follows: TGTGCCAGCAGCTTAGCGCGAGAGACCCAGTACTTC.